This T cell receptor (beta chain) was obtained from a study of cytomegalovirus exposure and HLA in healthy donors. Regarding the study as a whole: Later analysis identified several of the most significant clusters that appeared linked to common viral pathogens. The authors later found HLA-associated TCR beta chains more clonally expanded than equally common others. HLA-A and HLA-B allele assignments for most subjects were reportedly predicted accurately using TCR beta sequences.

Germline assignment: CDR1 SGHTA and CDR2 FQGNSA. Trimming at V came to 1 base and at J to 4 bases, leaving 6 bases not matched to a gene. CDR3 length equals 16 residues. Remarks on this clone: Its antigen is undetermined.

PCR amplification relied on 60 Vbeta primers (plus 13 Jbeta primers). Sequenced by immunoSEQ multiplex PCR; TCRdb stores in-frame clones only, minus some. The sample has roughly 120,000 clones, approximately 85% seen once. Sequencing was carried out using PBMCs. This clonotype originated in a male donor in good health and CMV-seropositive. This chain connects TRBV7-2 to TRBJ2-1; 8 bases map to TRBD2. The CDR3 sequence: CASSLEGSGAYNEQFF. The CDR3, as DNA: TGTGCCAGCAGCTTAGAGGGTAGCGGGGCGTACAATGAGCAGTTCTTC.